This TCR beta chain emerged from a study of blood T cell repertoires in COVID-19. Study summary: Spain, Italy and the United States supplied samples that represented acute and convalescent COVID-19. T cells, B-cell-depleted T cells, or PBMCs supplied cDNA or gDNA.

The ends lost 0 bases at V and 4 bases at J; junction bases unmatched: 7. This CDR3 spans 17 amino acids. The germline V gene has CDR1 SEHNR and CDR2 FQNEAQ (reference sequence). Authors' methods: Scientists estimated how many nucleated cells there were by amplifying reference gene primers. The repertoire was sequenced with immunoSEQ multiplex PCR; TCRdb's copy has only in-frame clones and lacks some. V and J calls plus clone size are reproduced from that table; the DNA served to infer D and trimming. Of 100,000 to 150,000 clones listed, about 88% are singletons. The rearrangement links TRBV7-9 to TRBJ2-2; 8 bases are a match to TRBD1. This clonotype was sampled from a human donor in a cohort sampled during active COVID-19. Sequencing input: peripheral blood. The CDR3 loop is CASSLALGTGSTGELFF. The CDR3 nucleotides are TGTGCCAGCAGCTTAGCGCTCGGGACAGGATCCACCGGGGAGCTGTTTTTT.